This T cell receptor beta chain was found in a study of blood T cell repertoires in COVID-19. About the research overall: Material from acute and convalescent COVID-19 was sourced from the United States, Italy and Spain.

Original analysis: Reference gene primer amplification in the assay estimated nucleated cell counts. Method: immunoSEQ multiplex PCR; TCRdb's copy keeps in-frame clones and lacks some. V, J and clone size are taken as reported in that table, and D and trimming were inferred from the DNA itself. The table has 150,000 to 200,000 clones, roughly 80% seen once. This TCR was recovered from a woman aged 70 to 79 with COVID-19, enrolled during active disease. Source material: peripheral blood.

The CDR3 region is CASTYETGGYEQYV. CDR3 nucleotides: TGTGCCAGCACTTACGAAACAGGGGGCTACGAGCAGTACGTC. This rearrangement joins TRBV6-5 to TRBJ2-7, with 8 bases identical to TRBD1. This CDR3 region has 14 residues. Per the germline V gene, CDR1 is MNHEY and CDR2 is SVGAGI.